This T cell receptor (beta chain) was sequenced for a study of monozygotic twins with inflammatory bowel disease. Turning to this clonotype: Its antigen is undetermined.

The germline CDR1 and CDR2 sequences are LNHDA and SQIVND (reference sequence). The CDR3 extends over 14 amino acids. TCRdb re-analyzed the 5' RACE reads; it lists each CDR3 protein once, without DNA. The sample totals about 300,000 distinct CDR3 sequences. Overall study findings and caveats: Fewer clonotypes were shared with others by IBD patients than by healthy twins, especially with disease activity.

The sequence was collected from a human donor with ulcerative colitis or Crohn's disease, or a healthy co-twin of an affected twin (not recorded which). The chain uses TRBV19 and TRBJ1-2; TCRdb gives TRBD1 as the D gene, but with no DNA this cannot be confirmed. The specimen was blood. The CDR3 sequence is CASSGSTGVNGYTF.